These 27 T cell receptor beta chains share one sample of origin, sequenced in a study of blood T cell repertoires in COVID-19. Clones were read by immunoSEQ multiplex PCR, and TCRdb kept only the in-frame ones, dropping some. The table has 100,000 or so clones, 80% to 90% seen once. The specimen sequenced was peripheral blood. These receptors were taken from a man in his fifties or sixties with acute or convalescent COVID-19.

The V call is TRBV7-9, the J call TRBJ1-1, with 7 nucleotides matching TRBD1. J gave up 11 bases and V 3 bases, and 12 bases lay outside the gene matches. Germline CDR1 is SEHNR and CDR2 is FQNEAQ (reference sequence). The CDR3 length is 14 residues. The chain's CDR3 is CASSFGQVGFGAFF. For the CDR3, the DNA is TGTGCCAGCAGCTTTGGACAGGTTGGATTTGGGGCTTTCTTT.

CDR3 in amino acids: CASSLRQQANQPQHF. In DNA form, the CDR3 reads TGTGCCAGCAGCTTGAGACAACAGGCGAATCAGCCCCAGCATTTT. The chain is built from TRBV5-6 and TRBJ1-5; maybe TRBD1 (5 bases). The V end lost 1 base, the J end lost 4 bases, and 12 bases lay between the germline ends. This CDR3 has 15 amino acids. Germline CDR1 is SGHDT and CDR2 is YYEEEE. Filled out from reference TRBV5-6 and TRBJ1-5, the complete variable domain reads DAGVTQSPTHLIKTRGQQVTLRCSPKSGHDTVSWYQQALGQGPQFIFQYYEEEERQRGNFPDRFSGHQFPNYSSELNVNALLLGDSALYLCASSLRQQANQPQHFGDGTRLSIL.

The CDR3, as DNA: TGTGCCAGCAGCTCGTACCCGAATGACAGGGGATATGGCTACACCTTC. Protein: CASSSYPNDRGYGYTF. The chain employs TRBV7-9 and TRBJ1-2; 8 nucleotides match TRBD1. Germline V gene lookup returns CDR1 SEHNR and CDR2 FQNEAQ (reference sequence). The junction had 12 bases not matched to a gene; V was cut back by 4 bases and J by 5 bases. CDR3 length: 16 amino acids.

This rearrangement joins TRBV6-1 to TRBJ1-1, with TRBD1 matching over 10 bases. Germline CDR1 and CDR2: MNHNS and SASEGT. This CDR3 has 16 amino acids. Trimming at V came to 0 bases and at J to 5 bases, leaving 6 bases not matched to a gene. The CDR3 loop is CASSEAGGQGRTEAFF. DNA for the CDR3: TGTGCCAGCAGTGAAGCGGGGGGACAGGGGCGGACTGAAGCTTTCTTT.

The rearrangement joins TRBV7-9 to TRBJ1-2; 10 bases are a match to TRBD1. V was clipped by 2 bases and J by 5 bases; unmatched bases: 8. Germline V gene data show CDR1 as SEHNR and CDR2 as FQNEAQ (reference sequence). The CDR3 is 16 residues long. Here the CDR3 reads CASSLRPGTGEYGYTF. The CDR3 DNA sequence: TGTGCCAGCAGCTTACGCCCCGGGACAGGGGAGTATGGCTACACCTTC.

The V gene is TRBV5-1, the J gene TRBJ2-5, with 10 bases aligning to TRBD2. V shed 4 bases and J 3 bases; nucleotides not matched to a gene: 3. The CDR3 totals 14 residues. Germline CDR1 SGHRS, CDR2 YFSETQ. The CDR3 DNA reads as TGCGCCAGCAGCCGGACTAGCGGAAAAGAGACCCAGTACTTC. Protein product: CASSRTSGKETQYF. The variable domain in full, with the rest retrieved from reference TRBV5-1 and TRBJ2-5, is KAGVTQTPRYLIKTRGQQVTLSCSPISGHRSVSWYQQTPGQGLQFLFEYFSETQRNKGNFPGRFSGRQFSNSRSEMNVSTLELGDSALYLCASSRTSGKETQYFGPGTRLLVL.

The CDR3 coding sequence is TGTGCCAGCAGCCAAGCCAGGGGCCAGGGAGCTTTCTTT. Residues: CASSQARGQGAFF. The chain uses TRBV3-1 (or the pseudogene TRBV3-2) and TRBJ1-1, with a tentative D call TRBD1 (6 bases). V was pared by 1 base and J by 10 bases, with 13 bases between. Germline V gives CDR1 LGHDT, CDR2 YNNKEL (reference sequence). The CDR3 length is 13 residues.

CDR3 protein: CASRVTGGYTF. Written as DNA, the CDR3 is TGTGCCAGCAGGGTGACGGGGGGCTACACCTTC. The chain combines TRBV6-6 with TRBJ1-2; D is unclear. This CDR3 has 11 residues. Germline CDR1 and CDR2: MNHNY and SVGAGI (reference sequence). Trimming removed 6 bases from V and 8 bases from J, with 10 bases in between.

This clone was seen a few times. V and J are TRBV11-2 and TRBJ2-1; D gene unclear. Trimming took off 8 bases at V and 3 bases at J, with 11 bases between the two ends. Germline-derived CDR1 and CDR2 are SGHAT and FQNNGV. The CDR3 covers 13 residues. The CDR3 loop reads CASLLAGYNEQFF. CDR3 bases: TGTGCCAGCCTCCTCGCAGGCTACAATGAGCAGTTCTTC.

The V gene is TRBV15, the J gene TRBJ1-2; 9 bases match TRBD1. The CDR3 extends over 15 amino acids. Germline assignment: CDR1 LNHNV and CDR2 YYDKDF (reference sequence). The trim removed 5 bases at V and 3 bases at J, leaving 7 bases unmatched. DNA for the CDR3: TGTGCCACCAGCCCATGGACAGGGGAGTACTATGGCTACACCTTC. It specifies CATSPWTGEYYGYTF.

The chain has TRBV2 and TRBJ1-2; a possible D gene is TRBD1 (6 bases). The ends were cut back, 6 bases at V and 2 bases at J, with 13 bases in the middle. CDR1 is SNHLY, CDR2 FYNNEI, per germline. The CDR3 spans 14 residues. The CDR3 nucleotides read TGTGCCAGCAGGCTAGGGGGTAGGAACTATGGCTACACCTTC. This gives the protein CASRLGGRNYGYTF.

V and J are TRBV7-2 and TRBJ2-7, with D tentatively TRBD1 (6 bases). V lost 5 bases to trimming and J lost 6 bases, with 11 bases between them. Germline CDR1 reads SGHTA; CDR2 reads FQGNSA. The length of the CDR3 is 12 residues. CDR3 in DNA: TGTGCCAGCAGCGCCGGGACAATCGAGCAGTACTTC. Translating gives CASSAGTIEQYF.

The chain joins TRBV5-1 to TRBJ2-2, with D perhaps TRBD1 (6 bases). Trimming took off 2 bases at V and 2 bases at J, with 13 bases between the two ends. This CDR3 has 16 residues. CDR1 is SGHRS and CDR2 is YFSETQ in the germline V gene. The CDR3 region has the DNA TGCGCCAGCAGCTTTGGGCAGGGGCCAAACACCGGGGAGCTGTTTTTT. Its protein product is CASSFGQGPNTGELFF.

The chain joins TRBV3-1 (or the pseudogene TRBV3-2) to TRBJ2-7, with TRBD2 matching 12 bases. The CDR3 extends over 14 amino acids. V shed 4 bases, J shed 5 bases, and the junction held 3 bases outside the gene matches. CDR1 is LGHDT and CDR2 is YNNKEL in the germline V gene (reference sequence). The CDR3 DNA sequence: TGTGCCAGCAGCCCCAGACTAGCGGGAGACGAGCAGTACTTC. This sequence encodes CASSPRLAGDEQYF.

This chain uses TRBV7-9 with TRBJ2-3; possibly TRBD2 for D (6 bases). Trimming removed 5 bases at V and 5 bases at J, with 14 bases between. This CDR3 contains 14 residues. The germline CDR1 and CDR2 sequences are SEHNR and FQNEAQ (reference sequence). The CDR3 region is CASSLGRGGDTQYF. CDR3 nucleotide sequence: TGTGCCAGCAGCCTGGGACGGGGAGGAGATACGCAGTATTTT.

V usage is TRBV7-7 and J usage is TRBJ2-2; 14 bases agree with TRBD2. V shed 3 bases, J shed 5 bases, and the junction held 8 bases outside the gene matches. The CDR3 consists of 18 residues. In germline, CDR1 is SSHAT, CDR2 FNYEAQ (reference sequence). DNA of the CDR3: TGTGCCAGCAGCTTGGCACCGGGACTAGCGGGAGTTACCGGGGAGCTGTTTTTT. It encodes CASSLAPGLAGVTGELFF.

The V call is TRBV28, the J call TRBJ1-5, with D unresolved. This CDR3 is 16 amino acids long. V lost 3 bases and J 0 bases, leaving 12 bases between the germline ends. Germline CDR1 reads MDHEN; CDR2 reads SYDVKM. In DNA form, the CDR3 reads TGTGCCAGCAGTTTTATGGGCCTTTATAGCAATCAGCCCCAGCATTTT. Encoded protein: CASSFMGLYSNQPQHF.

The rearrangement links TRBV29-1 to TRBJ2-1, with 15 bases fitting TRBD2. J gave up 1 base and V 6 bases, and 1 base lay outside the gene matches. The CDR3 has 15 amino acids. CDR1 is SQVTM, CDR2 ANQGSEA, per germline. The CDR3, as DNA: TGCAGCGTCGGACTAGCGGGAGGGTCCTACAATGAGCAGTTCTTC. This translates into CSVGLAGGSYNEQFF.

The V gene is TRBV30, the J gene TRBJ1-1; D gene ambiguous. CDR1 is GTSNPN and CDR2 is SVGIG in the germline V gene (reference sequence). The V and J ends lost 0 bases and 1 base respectively, with 9 bases between them. CDR3 length: 14 residues. The CDR3, as DNA: TGTGCCTGGAGTGTGGGCAGACCGAACACTGAAGCTTTCTTT. It is translated as CAWSVGRPNTEAFF.

The gene calls are TRBV24-1 and TRBJ1-2, with D hard to call. The CDR3 length is 13 residues. V was shortened by 9 bases and J by 2 bases, with 12 bases between the two germline ends. Looked up from germline, CDR1 is KGHDR and CDR2 is SFDVKD. The CDR3 DNA follows: TGTGCCACCTCCGGAGGGCCGAACTATGGCTACACCTTC. It translates to CATSGGPNYGYTF.

The chain employs TRBV19 and TRBJ2-3, with 10 bases identical to TRBD2. V shed 3 bases, J shed 0 bases, and the junction held 3 bases outside the gene matches. This CDR3 has 16 amino acids. The germline gives CDR1 LNHDA, CDR2 SQIVND (reference sequence). CDR3 DNA: TGTGCCAGTAGTATTCTAGCGGGAGACAGCACAGATACGCAGTATTTT. Its protein is CASSILAGDSTDTQYF.

The J gene is TRBJ1-2, the V gene TRBV4-1, with a weak D call TRBD1 (6 bases). The CDR3 runs 14 residues. Trimming removed 0 bases from V and 7 bases from J, with 12 bases in between. Per germline, CDR1 MGHRA and CDR2 YSYEKL. CDR3 loop: CASSQDTGSSGYTF. The CDR3 DNA reads as TGCGCCAGCAGCCAAGATACAGGGTCCTCTGGCTACACCTTC.

The genes are TRBV5-1 and TRBJ2-7, with 7 nucleotides matching TRBD1. Losses at the gene ends were 1 base for V and 1 base for J; bases not matched to a gene: 2. The length of the CDR3 is 14 residues. The germline V gene has CDR1 SGHRS and CDR2 YFSETQ. CDR3 coding DNA: TGCGCCAGCAGCTTGTCGGGACAGTCCTACGAGCAGTACTTC. The encoded protein is CASSLSGQSYEQYF.

V is TRBV5-4 and J is TRBJ2-7; D possibly corresponds to TRBD1 (6 bases). CDR1 is SGHNT and CDR2 is YYREEE in the germline V gene (reference sequence). The ends were cut back, 1 base at V and 5 bases at J, with 13 bases in the middle. This CDR3 region has 14 residues. In DNA, the CDR3 is TGTGCCAGCAGCTTGCGGACAGTGGGCCACGAGCAGTACTTC. It yields the protein CASSLRTVGHEQYF.

This CDR3 is CASKTGVETQYF. The CDR3 nucleotides are TGTGCCAGCAAAACAGGGGTCGAGACCCAGTACTTC. The gene calls are TRBV12-3 or TRBV12-4 and TRBJ2-5, with 7 positions matching TRBD1. V lost 7 bases and J lost 5; bases outside the gene matches: 4. The CDR3 totals 12 residues.

This chain joins TRBV27 and TRBJ2-3; D might be TRBD1 (6 bases). The CDR3 extends over 15 amino acids. In germline, CDR1 is MNHEY, CDR2 SMNVEV (reference sequence). V lost 3 bases and J lost 0, with 10 bases in between. CDR3 in DNA: TGTGCCAGCAGTTTGGGACACCCTAGCACAGATACGCAGTATTTT. Translation: CASSLGHPSTDTQYF.

This chain uses TRBV3-1 (or the pseudogene TRBV3-2) with TRBJ1-6; D might be TRBD1 (6 bases). V was clipped by 0 bases and J by 9 bases, with 18 bases between them. Looked up from germline, CDR1 is LGHDT and CDR2 is YNNKEL (reference sequence). The CDR3 length is 17 residues. CDR3 residues: CASSQDLLRTGFSPLHF. The CDR3 nucleotides read TGTGCCAGCAGCCAAGATCTCCTCCGTACAGGGTTTTCACCCCTCCACTTT.